The 29 T cell receptor beta chains in this list originate from one sample, sequenced in a study of cytomegalovirus exposure and HLA in healthy donors. Use of 60 Vbeta and 13 Jbeta primers characterized the PCR. This table comes from immunoSEQ multiplex PCR, and its TCRdb copy is limited to in-frame clones, with some not included. Altogether about 160,000 clones are present, more than 80% being singletons, with the ten largest covering about 1.9%. Sequencing used PBMCs. Receptor source: a woman between 18 and 30 years old in good health and CMV-seronegative.

V usage is TRBV5-1 and J usage is TRBJ2-3; 9 bases are a match to TRBD1. Looked up from germline, CDR1 is SGHRS and CDR2 is YFSETQ. The CDR3 loop spans 16 amino acids. V trimming: 2 bases; J trimming: 5 bases; junction bases outside the gene matches: 9. In DNA form, the CDR3 reads TGCGCCAGCAGCTTTCAGGGACAGGGTTCGGGAGATACGCAGTATTTT. Its protein product is CASSFQGQGSGDTQYF. Combining the CDR3 with reference TRBV5-1 and TRBJ2-3 gives the whole variable domain KAGVTQTPRYLIKTRGQQVTLSCSPISGHRSVSWYQQTPGQGLQFLFEYFSETQRNKGNFPGRFSGRQFSNSRSEMNVSTLELGDSALYLCASSFQGQGSGDTQYFGPGTRLTVL.

This chain links TRBV28 with TRBJ2-7; 7 bases agree with TRBD2. The CDR3 spans 14 residues. CDR1 is MDHEN and CDR2 is SYDVKM in the germline V gene. The J segment lost 0 bases and the V segment lost 6 bases, leaving 5 bases of the junction unmatched. The CDR3 nucleotides are TGTGCCAGCAGGATGGGGGGGGACTCCTACGAGCAGTACTTC. Translated, it gives CASRMGGDSYEQYF. Full variable domain (outside the CDR3, taken from reference TRBV28 and TRBJ2-7): DVKVTQSSRYLVKRTGEKVFLECVQDMDHENMFWYRQDPGLGLRLIYFSYDVKMKEKGDIPEGYSVSREKKERFSLILESASTNQTSMYLCASRMGGDSYEQYFGPGTRLTVT.

V gene TRBV4-1 combines with J gene TRBJ2-5, with TRBD2 matching over 11 bases. The DNA end lines up better with TRBJ2-7; the J call may be wrong. Germline V gives CDR1 MGHRA, CDR2 YSYEKL. This CDR3 has 15 amino acids. The CDR3 DNA reads TGCGCCAGCAGCCAACTAGCGGGAGGTTCCTACGAGCAGTACTTC. Translating it yields CASSQLAGGSYEQYF.

This clone came up a few times. The chain employs TRBV14 and TRBJ2-6, with a possible D match to TRBD1 (5 bases). CDR1 is SGHDN and CDR2 is FVKESK in the germline V gene. The CDR3 runs 16 residues. V was trimmed by 4 bases and J by 0 bases, leaving 10 bases between them. The CDR3 loop is CASSLRGISGANVLTF. CDR3 DNA: TGTGCCAGCAGCCTAAGGGGTATCTCTGGGGCCAACGTCCTGACTTTC.

This clone was counted once. The chain uses TRBV12-5 and TRBJ1-1, with 8 bases fitting TRBD1. Trimming at V came to 1 base and at J to 4 bases, leaving 11 bases not matched to a gene. The germline gives CDR1 LGHNT, CDR2 FRNRAP. The CDR3 spans 17 residues. This CDR3 is CASGLARSVDRGTEAFF. The CDR3 DNA reads TGTGCTAGTGGTTTGGCACGATCCGTTGACAGGGGCACTGAAGCTTTCTTT. Full variable domain (missing parts from reference TRBV12-5 and TRBJ1-1): DARVTQTPRHKVTEMGQEVTMRCQPILGHNTVFWYRQTMMQGLELLAYFRNRAPLDDSGMPKDRFSAEMPDATLATLKIQPSEPRDSAVYFCASGLARSVDRGTEAFFGQGTRLTVV.

The count of this clone is one. This chain joins TRBV7-2 and TRBJ2-7; D perhaps matches TRBD1 (7 bases). Trimming shortened V by 2 bases and J by 0 bases, and 11 bases separated the two germline ends. In germline, CDR1 is SGHTA, CDR2 FQGNSA. The CDR3 consists of 15 residues. CDR3 bases: TGTGCCAGCAGCTTAAACAGGGGAGGCTCCTACGAGCAGTACTTC. It specifies CASSLNRGGSYEQYF.

This rearrangement joins TRBV19 to TRBJ2-3; possibly TRBD2 for D (5 bases). Germline V gene sequence: CDR1 LNHDA, CDR2 SQIVND (reference sequence). This CDR3 is built from 12 residues. Trimming removed 1 base from V and 10 bases from J, with 9 bases in between. CDR3 nucleotides: TGTGCCAGTAGTATAGGAGGGATCGCGCAGTATTTT. Its protein product is CASSIGGIAQYF. Full variable domain (remainder filled in from reference TRBV19 and TRBJ2-3): DGGITQSPKYLFRKEGQNVTLSCEQNLNHDAMYWYRQDPGQGLRLIYYSQIVNDFQKGDIAEGYSVSREKKESFPLTVTSAQKNPTAFYLCASSIGGIAQYFGPGTRLTVL.

A remark on this clone: The sample holds other DNA sequences that translate to the same CDR3. V gene TRBV4-1 combines with J gene TRBJ1-5; tentative D call: TRBD1 (6 bases). With 0 bases removed from V and 4 bases from J, the gap between germline ends came to 7 bases. The length of the CDR3 is 14 residues. CDR1 and CDR2 from the germline V gene are MGHRA and YSYEKL. CDR3 coding DNA: TGCGCCAGCAGCCAAGATAGGGGGAATCAGCCCCAGCATTTT. Translating gives CASSQDRGNQPQHF.

The rearrangement links TRBV5-1 to TRBJ2-3; D possibly corresponds to TRBD2 (6 bases). CDR1 is SGHRS and CDR2 is YFSETQ in the germline V gene. This CDR3 region has 12 residues. The V and J ends lost 4 bases and 5 bases respectively, with 8 bases between them. In DNA form, the CDR3 reads TGCGCCAGCAGCCGACTAGGAGATACGCAGTATTTT. Residues: CASSRLGDTQYF.

The chain links TRBV4-1 to TRBJ2-7, with D hard to call. The CDR3 totals 15 residues. Deletions cut 0 bases from V and 2 bases from J, with 11 bases between. Germline CDR1 is MGHRA and CDR2 is YSYEKL. The DNA of the CDR3 is TGCGCCAGCAGCCAAGATTGGCAGGTGACCTACGAGCAGTACTTC. This gives the protein CASSQDWQVTYEQYF.

The sample holds a few counts of this clone. This sequence joins TRBV19 and TRBJ1-4; TRBD1 might be the D (5 bases). CDR1 is LNHDA, CDR2 SQIVND, per germline (reference sequence). There are 13 residues in the CDR3. Trimming cost V 9 bases and J 5 bases, with 13 bases left between them. CDR3 loop: CASEGRMNEKLFF. The CDR3 DNA reads as TGTGCCAGCGAGGGGAGGATGAATGAAAAACTGTTTTTT.

The chain combines TRBV5-1 with TRBJ2-3; 7 positions match TRBD1. The CDR3 loop spans 16 amino acids. Germline loops: CDR1 SGHRS, CDR2 YFSETQ. With 0 bases clipped from V and 2 bases from J, the junction kept 6 bases outside the gene matches. The DNA for the CDR3 is TGCGCCAGCAGCTTGGCCGGGACAGAGTACACAGATACGCAGTATTTT. This sequence encodes CASSLAGTEYTDTQYF.

The V and J genes are TRBV4-2 and TRBJ1-1; D ambiguous. Trimming removed 4 bases at V and 0 bases at J, with 12 bases between. This CDR3 has 15 residues. Germline V gene sequence: CDR1 LGHNA, CDR2 YNFKEQ. Here the CDR3 reads CASSPRVGVNTEAFF. As DNA, the CDR3 is TGTGCCAGCAGCCCCCGTGTCGGGGTGAACACTGAAGCTTTCTTT.

This clone was detected once. The rearrangement links TRBV7-8 to TRBJ2-2; D unclear. Trimming pared 4 bases from V and 2 bases from J, leaving 11 bases between. Germline V CDR1 and CDR2: SGHVS, FQNEAQ. This CDR3 is 15 amino acids long. DNA for the CDR3: TGTGCCAGCAGCTCCTCGGTTGCCAACACCGGGGAGCTGTTTTTT. As protein: CASSSSVANTGELFF.

This clone appeared a few times. The chain couples TRBV7-9 to TRBJ1-6; 7 nucleotides agree with TRBD1. Trimming cost V 3 bases and J 5 bases; bases outside gene matches: 1. This CDR3 comprises 14 residues. Per the germline V gene, CDR1 is SEHNR and CDR2 is FQNEAQ (reference sequence). CDR3 amino acids: CASSFGTDNSPLHF. The CDR3 coding sequence is TGTGCCAGCAGCTTTGGGACAGATAATTCACCCCTCCACTTT.

Points on this clone: One end of the junction does not line up with germline, which may come from a read error. The chain is built from TRBV7-9 and TRBJ2-1, with unresolved D. The germline V gene has CDR1 SEHNR and CDR2 FQNEAQ (reference sequence). The CDR3 covers 16 residues. The CDR3 region has the DNA TGTTCCAGCAGCAATATCATCCCGCTGTACTTTAAGGAGCAGTTCTTC. Its protein product is CSSSNIIPLYFKEQFF.

The chain recombines TRBV14 with TRBJ2-5; D might be TRBD2 (5 bases). Germline loops: CDR1 SGHDN, CDR2 FVKESK. This CDR3 has 17 residues. Trimming stripped 0 bases from V and 1 base from J, with 15 bases between. In DNA form, the CDR3 reads TGTGCCAGCAGCCAAGATAGGGAGATCTACTCCCAAGAGACCCAGTACTTC. It specifies CASSQDREIYSQETQYF.

The chain carries TRBV9 and TRBJ1-1; D might be TRBD1 (6 bases). V shed 4 bases and J shed 3 bases, with 13 bases lying between them. Germline lookup yields CDR1 SGDLS and CDR2 YYNGEE. The CDR3 runs to 14 residues. Here the CDR3 DNA reads TGTGCCAGCAGCCCAGGACAGACCTACACTGAAGCTTTCTTT. Protein: CASSPGQTYTEAFF.

This chain links TRBV10-3 with TRBJ2-7; 7 nucleotides align to TRBD2. V gave up 2 bases and J gave up 2 bases; unmatched junction bases: 6. Germline CDR1 is ENHRY and CDR2 is SYGVKD. The CDR3 runs to 15 residues. CDR3 coding DNA: TGTGCCATCAGTGAGCCGGGCGGGAGCACCTACGAGCAGTACTTC. It encodes CAISEPGGSTYEQYF.

V and J are TRBV10-2 and TRBJ2-5; 10 nucleotides match TRBD2. The V gene end was trimmed by 5 bases and the J gene end by 3 bases; junction bases not matched to a gene: 0. The CDR3 runs 13 residues. Germline V CDR1 and CDR2: WSHSY, SAAADI. The CDR3 protein is CASSTSGKETQYF. CDR3 DNA sequence: TGCGCCAGCAGTACTAGCGGGAAAGAGACCCAGTACTTC.

V usage is TRBV19 and J usage is TRBJ1-5, with D unresolved. The CDR3 has 14 amino acids. Trimming cost V 1 base and J 6 bases, with 10 bases left between them. Germline V gene data show CDR1 as LNHDA and CDR2 as SQIVND (reference sequence). The CDR3 DNA reads as TGTGCCAGTAGTATAGGCCTATTCCCTCAGCCCCAGCATTTT. It translates to CASSIGLFPQPQHF.

This chain joins TRBV6-5 and TRBJ2-7; tentative D call: TRBD2 (5 bases). V was cut by 2 bases and J by 7 bases, with 6 bases left in between. The CDR3 length is 11 residues. In germline, CDR1 is MNHEY, CDR2 SVGAGI. CDR3 DNA sequence: TGTGCCAGCAGTTACACGGGGGAGCAGTACTTC. This gives the protein CASSYTGEQYF.

This clone appeared a few times. The CDR3 DNA reads TGCGCCAGCAGCCAAGGCGGGTTAAGGGACAATCAGCCCCAGCATTTT. Its translation: CASSQGGLRDNQPQHF. The chain couples TRBV4-1 to TRBJ1-5; no reliable D call. V was pared by 1 base and J by 3 bases, with 13 bases between. Germline V CDR1 and CDR2: MGHRA, YSYEKL. The CDR3 runs to 16 residues.

The rearrangement links TRBV13 to TRBJ2-7; TRBD1 agrees at 9 bases. CDR3 size: 15 residues. Germline values: CDR1 PRHDT, CDR2 FYEKMQ (reference sequence). V shed 3 bases, J shed 0 bases, and the junction held 3 bases outside the gene matches. Written as DNA, the CDR3 is TGTGCCAGCAGCTTCGGGACAGGGAGCTCCTACGAGCAGTACTTC. This gives the protein CASSFGTGSSYEQYF.

The chain recombines TRBV5-1 with TRBJ2-7, with 10 bases matching TRBD1. Germline trimming cut 5 bases from V and 4 bases from J; bases unmatched to any gene: 6. This CDR3 has 14 residues. Germline V CDR1 and CDR2: SGHRS, YFSETQ. CDR3 bases: TGCGCCAGCAGACGGGACAGGGGTATATACGAGCAGTACTTC. Its protein product is CASRRDRGIYEQYF.

The chain carries TRBV5-6 and TRBJ1-5, with a weak D call TRBD1 (5 bases). The length of the CDR3 is 15 residues. V dropped 3 bases and J dropped 3 bases, with 13 bases sitting between them. The germline CDR1 and CDR2 sequences are SGHDT and YYEEEE. The CDR3 nucleotides are TGTGCCAGCAGCTCTCCAGACAGACCCAATCAGCCCCAGCATTTT. Protein product: CASSSPDRPNQPQHF.

The rearrangement links TRBV5-1 to TRBJ2-5; D not resolved. The DNA end is more similar to TRBJ2-7, so the J call may be wrong. The germline V gene encodes CDR1 SGHRS and CDR2 YFSETQ. This CDR3 region has 14 residues. The CDR3 DNA follows: TGCGCCAGCAGCTTGCACTGGAGCCCGCCCGAGCAGTACTTC. Translating it yields CASSLHWSPPEQYF.

V and J are TRBV6-5 and TRBJ1-5; D remains unclear. There are 13 residues in the CDR3. Trimming removed 2 bases at V and 7 bases at J, with 9 bases between. Germline V gene lookup returns CDR1 MNHEY and CDR2 SVGAGI. The CDR3 bases are TGTGCCAGCAGTTACGGGCTCGAGCAGCCCCAGCATTTT. It encodes CASSYGLEQPQHF.

The rearrangement uses TRBV20-1 and TRBJ2-7; TRBD1 is a possible D gene (6 bases). The CDR3 runs to 11 residues. The ends were cut back, 5 bases at V and 4 bases at J, with 9 bases in the middle. Germline assignment: CDR1 DFQATT and CDR2 SNEGSKA (reference sequence). The CDR3 loop reads CSAGGQYEQYF. CDR3 nucleotide sequence: TGCAGTGCTGGAGGACAGTACGAGCAGTACTTC.